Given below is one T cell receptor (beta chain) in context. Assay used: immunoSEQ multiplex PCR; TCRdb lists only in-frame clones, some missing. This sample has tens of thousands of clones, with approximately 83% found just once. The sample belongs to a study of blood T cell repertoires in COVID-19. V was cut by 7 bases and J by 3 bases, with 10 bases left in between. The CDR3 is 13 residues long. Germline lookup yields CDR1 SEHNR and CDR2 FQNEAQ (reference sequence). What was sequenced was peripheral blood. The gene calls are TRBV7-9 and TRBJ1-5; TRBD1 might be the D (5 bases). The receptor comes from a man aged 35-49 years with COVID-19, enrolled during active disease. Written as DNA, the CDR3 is TGTGCCAGCACCGGACAAGACAATCAGCCCCAGCATTTT. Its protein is CASTGQDNQPQHF.